One sample yielded the 10 T cell receptor beta chains listed below, sequenced in a study of cytotoxic CD8 clonotypes in ibrutinib-treated CLL. TCRdb's copy holds only in-frame clones and misses some; the assay was immunoSEQ multiplex PCR. The table records approximately 6,000 clones, approximately 73% of them present only once. The sample here was PBMCs, taken before ibrutinib treatment. These receptors came from a human donor with chronic lymphocytic leukemia.

The genes are TRBV27 and TRBJ2-7; D is uncertain. Between the trimmed V and J ends, which lost 1 base and 0 bases, there was a span of 19 bases. The CDR3 is made up of 18 amino acids. CDR1 is MNHEY, CDR2 SMNVEV, per germline (reference sequence). CDR3 region: CASSLLGLGRAPSYEQYF. The DNA of the CDR3 is TGTGCCAGCAGTTTATTGGGCCTAGGCAGAGCACCCTCCTACGAGCAGTACTTC.

The V gene is TRBV30, the J gene TRBJ2-7; no reliable D call. CDR3 length equals 11 residues. Germline CDR1 GTSNPN, CDR2 SVGIG (reference sequence). V gave up 5 bases and J gave up 7 bases, with 12 bases separating them. Here the CDR3 reads CAWGPLLEQYF. In nucleotides, the CDR3 is TGTGCCTGGGGGCCCCTGCTGGAGCAGTACTTC.

The rearrangement links TRBV10-3 to TRBJ2-2; 13 bases agree with TRBD2. The V segment lost 8 bases and the J segment 2 bases; nucleotides outside the gene matches: 2. This CDR3 region has 15 residues. Germline CDR1 ENHRY, CDR2 SYGVKD. The CDR3 nucleotides read TGTGCCATCGGGACTAGCGGGGTTAACACCGGGGAGCTGTTTTTT. It yields the protein CAIGTSGVNTGELFF.

The chain combines TRBV7-6 with TRBJ2-1, with a weak D call TRBD2 (5 bases). CDR1 SGHVS and CDR2 FNYEAQ come from the germline V gene. The CDR3 has 16 residues. V shed 5 bases and J shed 8 bases, with 22 bases lying between them. For the CDR3, the DNA is TGTGCCAGCAGCCCGCCTCGGGGTGGCACGTTCGATGAGCAGTTCTTC. This translates into CASSPPRGGTFDEQFF.

The chain has TRBV10-3 and TRBJ2-2; TRBD2 aligns across 14 bases. V gave up 3 bases and J gave up 4 bases; unmatched junction bases: 4. There are 17 residues in the CDR3. Germline CDR1 and CDR2: ENHRY and SYGVKD. CDR3 region: CAISDPGLAGATGELFF. The DNA for the CDR3 is TGTGCCATCAGTGATCCGGGACTAGCGGGGGCCACCGGGGAGCTGTTTTTT.

The chain links TRBV6-5 to TRBJ2-5; the D gene is possibly TRBD1 (6 bases). Germline CDR1 and CDR2: MNHEY and SVGAGI. The CDR3 loop spans 12 amino acids. V was clipped by 6 bases and J by 5 bases, with 10 bases between them. This CDR3 reads CASSFQGETQYF. The CDR3 DNA reads as TGTGCCAGCAGCTTCCAGGGGGAGACCCAGTACTTC.

This chain joins TRBV9 and TRBJ2-4; D possibly corresponds to TRBD1 (6 bases). Trimming left V 3 bases short and J 6 bases short, with 10 bases between. Germline CDR1 SGDLS, CDR2 YYNGEE. The CDR3 consists of 13 residues. The CDR3 DNA reads TGTGCCAGCAGCGCCATGACAGGAAACATTCAGTACTTC. Its protein product is CASSAMTGNIQYF. Full variable domain (missing parts from reference TRBV9 and TRBJ2-4): DSGVTQTPKHLITATGQRVTLRCSPRSGDLSVYWYQQSLDQGLQFLIQYYNGEERAKGNILERFSAQQFPDLHSELNLSSLELGDSALYFCASSAMTGNIQYFGAGTRLSVL.

This rearrangement joins TRBV19 to TRBJ1-5; D is uncertain. The CDR3 has 14 residues. Trimming took off 4 bases at V and 4 bases at J, with 11 bases between the two ends. Per germline, CDR1 LNHDA and CDR2 SQIVND (reference sequence). CDR3 sequence reads: CASSREGKNQPQHF. The CDR3 DNA sequence: TGTGCCAGTAGTAGGGAAGGGAAAAATCAGCCCCAGCATTTT.

The rearrangement links TRBV15 to TRBJ1-2; D is unclear. This CDR3 has 13 residues. V was cut by 1 base and J by 1 base, with 4 bases left in between. Germline CDR1 and CDR2: LNHNV and YYDKDF (reference sequence). CDR3 sequence reads: CATSRAGNYGYTF. Here the CDR3 DNA reads TGTGCCACCAGCAGAGCTGGTAACTATGGCTACACCTTC.

The chain employs TRBV2 and TRBJ2-7, with 7 bases lining up with TRBD2. CDR3 size: 14 residues. Germline V gives CDR1 SNHLY, CDR2 FYNNEI. Unmatched junction bases numbered 10, after V lost 4 bases and J lost 7 bases. The CDR3 DNA reads as TGTGCCAGCAGTGGTACGCGATGGGGAGGGGAGCAGTACTTC. It yields the protein CASSGTRWGGEQYF.